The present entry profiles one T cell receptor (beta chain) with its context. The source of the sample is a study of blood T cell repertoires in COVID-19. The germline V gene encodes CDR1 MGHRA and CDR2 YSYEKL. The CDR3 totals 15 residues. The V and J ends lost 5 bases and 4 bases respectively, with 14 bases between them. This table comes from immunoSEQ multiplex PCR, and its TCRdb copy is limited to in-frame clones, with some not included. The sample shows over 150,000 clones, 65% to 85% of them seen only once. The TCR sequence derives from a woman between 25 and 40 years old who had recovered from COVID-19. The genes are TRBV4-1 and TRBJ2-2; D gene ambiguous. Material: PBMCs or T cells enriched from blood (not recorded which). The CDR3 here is CASSVGPLVTGELFF. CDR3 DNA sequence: TGCGCCAGCAGCGTCGGTCCGCTGGTCACCGGGGAGCTGTTTTTT.